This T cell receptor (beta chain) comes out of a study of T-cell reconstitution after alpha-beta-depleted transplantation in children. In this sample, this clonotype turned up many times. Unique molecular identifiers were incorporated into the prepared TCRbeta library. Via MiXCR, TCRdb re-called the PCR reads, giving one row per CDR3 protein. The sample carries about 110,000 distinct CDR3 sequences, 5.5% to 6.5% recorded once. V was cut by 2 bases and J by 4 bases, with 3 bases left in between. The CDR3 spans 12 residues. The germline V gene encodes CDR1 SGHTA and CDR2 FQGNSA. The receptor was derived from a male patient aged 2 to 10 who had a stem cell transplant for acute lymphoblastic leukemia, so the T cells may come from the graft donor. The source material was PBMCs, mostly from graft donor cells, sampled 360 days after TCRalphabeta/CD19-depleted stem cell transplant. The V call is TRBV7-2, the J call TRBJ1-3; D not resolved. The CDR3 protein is CASSLWGNTIYF. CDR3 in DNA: TGTGCCAGCAGCTTATGGGGAAACACCATATATTTT.